Listed below are T cell receptor beta chains from one sample, sequenced in a study of CD8+ T cells in alopecia areata. The protocol was immunoSEQ multiplex PCR, while the TCRdb copy is restricted to in-frame clones and leaves out a portion. The repertoire holds 140,000 to 150,000 clones, with roughly 53% as singletons. The sample here was CD4+ T cells sorted from blood, taken at week 0. The receptors here all came from a human donor with alopecia areata. CDR3s leave out the opening cysteine and the closing phenylalanine or tryptophan. Fields, in order: V gene, CDR3 length, clone size, J gene, CDR3 protein. The size of a clone is reported for some rows only, either as once, few or many, or as a class for expanded clones.

>TRBV5-1|11|few|TRBJ2-4
ASSVAGENIQY
>TRBV5-1|15|NA|TRBJ1-2
ASSLAGTGQGLYGYT
>TRBV9|13|once|TRBJ1-3
ASSFAGTAGNTIY
>TRBV6-5|10|NA|TRBJ1-1
ASSPGTAEAF
>TRBV27|11|NA|TRBJ1-1
ASSLYPPAEAF
>TRBV27|14|NA|TRBJ1-2
ASSPEPGTGNYGYT
>TRBV4-1|15|NA|TRBJ2-1
ASSQDPSGNPHNEQF
>TRBV5-1|13|few|TRBJ1-4
ASSQLPSTNEKLF
>TRBV30|12|NA|TRBJ2-7
AWTLGGGLYEQY
>TRBV6-5|12|NA|TRBJ1-1
ASSRQTGDTEAF
>TRBV9|12|NA|TRBJ1-5
ASSVTGLDQPQH
>TRBV7-2|13|NA|TRBJ1-2
ASSSQGLSNYGYT
>TRBV7-6|13|NA|TRBJ2-3
ASSSGQGVTDTQY
>TRBV29-1|11|NA|TRBJ1-1
SVEGQMNTEAF
>TRBV7-9|15|NA|TRBJ2-3
ASSPPLGAGGLDTQY
>TRBV30|13|few|TRBJ1-2
AWSWGAIPNYGYT
>TRBV7-3|11|NA|TRBJ2-5
ASSLYYQETQY
>TRBV27|12|NA|TRBJ1-6
ASTIKGYNSPLH
>TRBV28|14|few|TRBJ2-2
ASSDGRGANTGELF
>TRBV7-9|10|few|TRBJ2-7
ASSTVTYEQY